The 27 T cell receptor beta chains in this list originate from one sample, sequenced in a study of beta chain features in type 1 diabetes. These receptors' targets are unknown. General study points: Moderate but significant shortening of TCRB CDR3s was recorded in all four CD4+ subsets from Type 1 diabetes patients.

Of the isolated RNA, all was reverse transcribed, and so the sequenced material was expressed TCRB transcripts. TCRdb's copy holds only in-frame clones and misses some; the assay was immunoSEQ multiplex PCR. The top ten hold around 1% of the sample, which has more than 300,000 clones, roughly 9% seen once. The sequencing sample was made of central memory CD4+ T cells from blood. These receptor sequences come from a young man with type 1 diabetes.

This clone was recorded a few times. The genes are TRBV4-3 and TRBJ1-2; D is uncertain. This CDR3 region has 16 residues. V was trimmed by 4 bases and J by 6 bases, leaving 21 bases between them. CDR1 is LGHNA, CDR2 YSLEER, per germline. The DNA for the CDR3 is TGCGCCAGCAGCCCTGATGCGGGCGGGCTCCATAATGGCTACACCTTC. This sequence encodes CASSPDAGGLHNGYTF.

In its sample, this clone was seen a few times. Other DNA variants within this sample encode the same CDR3. In nucleotides, the CDR3 is TGCGCCAGCAGCTTGGCAGGAAGAGAGGAAGAGACCCAGTACTTC. Amino acids: CASSLAGREEETQYF. The chain employs TRBV5-1 and TRBJ2-5; D gene unclear. The CDR3 has 15 residues. Germline V gene sequence: CDR1 SGHRS, CDR2 YFSETQ. The V end was cut by 0 bases, the J end by 3 bases, with 12 bases between.

This clone was detected a few times. In nucleotides, the CDR3 is TGCGCCAGCAGTTTCGCCGGGACAGGGATCAACGAGCAGTACTTC. Its protein product is CASSFAGTGINEQYF. The chain carries TRBV10-2 and TRBJ2-7; 9 bases match TRBD1. The CDR3 is made up of 15 amino acids. V lost 5 bases, J lost 5 bases, and 10 bases stayed unmatched. The germline gives CDR1 WSHSY, CDR2 SAAADI.

This clone was recorded a few times. This chain connects TRBV4-3 to TRBJ2-4, with 7 bases aligning to TRBD1. CDR3 length equals 14 residues. The V segment lost 3 bases and the J segment 7 bases; nucleotides outside the gene matches: 6. The V gene's germline CDR1 is LGHNA and CDR2 YSLEER. DNA of the CDR3: TGCGCCAGCAGCCAGGTCGGACAGGCCAACATTCAGTACTTC. Translating gives CASSQVGQANIQYF.

This clone has more than one count but fewer than ten. The chain recombines TRBV5-1 with TRBJ2-1; 9 bases are a match to TRBD2. Germline V lookup: CDR1 SGHRS, CDR2 YFSETQ. The trim removed 4 bases at V and 5 bases at J, leaving 13 bases unmatched. The CDR3 is 17 amino acids. Written as DNA, the CDR3 is TGCGCCAGCAGCCTGATCCCCTCCGGCGGGGGGGACAATGAGCAGTTCTTC. Translating it yields CASSLIPSGGGDNEQFF.

V usage is TRBV7-2 and J usage is TRBJ1-1; possible D gene TRBD1, 5 bases. The CDR3 is made up of 15 amino acids. From germline, CDR1 is SGHTA and CDR2 FQGNSA. With 2 bases removed from V and 2 bases from J, the gap between germline ends came to 12 bases. CDR3 sequence reads: CASSLQGTRNTEAFF. The DNA for the CDR3 is TGTGCCAGCAGCTTACAGGGCACTCGAAACACTGAAGCTTTCTTT.

This clone was seen only a few times. The chain links TRBV7-9 to TRBJ1-2; 7 nucleotides match TRBD1. The CDR3 loop spans 14 amino acids. Germline CDR1 SEHNR, CDR2 FQNEAQ (reference sequence). J gave up 4 bases and V 4 bases, and 6 bases lay outside the gene matches. The CDR3 loop is CASSSGTDIYGYTF. CDR3 bases: TGTGCCAGCAGCTCAGGGACAGATATCTATGGCTACACCTTC.

This clone came up a few times. The chain is built from TRBV30 and TRBJ1-1; D is undetermined. V lost 5 bases and J 0 bases, leaving 13 bases between the germline ends. The CDR3 covers 14 residues. Germline V CDR1 and CDR2: GTSNPN, SVGIG (reference sequence). The CDR3 DNA sequence: TGTGCCTGGTACGCCTCATTCATGAACACTGAAGCTTTCTTT. It codes for CAWYASFMNTEAFF. Full variable domain (rest looked up from reference TRBV30 and TRBJ1-1): SQTIHQWPATLVQPVGSPLSLECTVEGTSNPNLYWYRQAAGRGLQLLFYSVGIGQISSEVPQNLSASRPQDRQFILSSKKLLLSDSGFYLCAWYASFMNTEAFFGQGTRLTVV.

The rearrangement uses TRBV7-9 and TRBJ2-6; TRBD1 aligns across 9 bases. Per the germline V gene, CDR1 is SEHNR and CDR2 is FQNEAQ (reference sequence). Trimming at V came to 5 bases and at J to 2 bases, leaving 7 bases not matched to a gene. This CDR3 contains 17 residues. DNA of the CDR3: TGTGCCAGCAGCCGGACAGGGGAATCAACTGGGGCCAACGTCCTGACTTTC. Amino acids: CASSRTGESTGANVLTF.

About this clone itself: A much bigger clone sits one base away, suggesting this may be a read error. J is TRBJ2-2 and V is TRBV11-3, with D unresolved. The CDR3 spans 12 residues. CDR1 is SGHNT and CDR2 is YENEEA in the germline V gene. Trimming removed 4 bases at V and 0 bases at J, with 0 bases between. CDR3 bases: TGTGCCAGCAGCTCGAACACCGGGGAGCTGTTTTTT. Encoded protein: CASSSNTGELFF.

The V and J genes are TRBV27 and TRBJ2-6; D gene uncertain. Per the germline V gene, CDR1 is MNHEY and CDR2 is SMNVEV (reference sequence). The CDR3 extends over 16 amino acids. The ends were cut back, 3 bases at V and 3 bases at J, with 12 bases in the middle. CDR3 sequence (DNA): TGTGCCAGCAGTTTCGGCGGTGGGAATGGGGCCAACGTCCTGACTTTC. It codes for CASSFGGGNGANVLTF.

Many counts were recorded for this clone. The rearrangement uses TRBV4-1 and TRBJ2-1, with 9 bases lining up with TRBD2. Germline CDR1 MGHRA, CDR2 YSYEKL. Unmatched junction bases numbered 8, after V lost 3 bases and J lost 5 bases. The CDR3 has 16 amino acids. For the CDR3, the DNA is TGCGCCAGCAGCCAGCACGTTAGCGGGGGTAACAATGAGCAGTTCTTC. It codes for CASSQHVSGGNNEQFF.

This clone was found a few times. Different DNA sequences within this sample yield the same CDR3. The chain recombines TRBV7-2 with TRBJ2-5; D might be TRBD1 (6 bases). CDR1 is SGHTA, CDR2 FQGNSA, per germline. This CDR3 comprises 14 residues. Trimming pared 1 base from V and 2 bases from J, leaving 8 bases between. The CDR3 DNA follows: TGTGCCAGCAGCTTAGATCAGGGGCAAGAGACCCAGTACTTC. Amino acids: CASSLDQGQETQYF.

This clone appeared a few times. A read error is the likely source, as a far larger clone sits one nucleotide away. The sample has other DNA sequences that encode this CDR3 too. The V and J genes are TRBV11-2 and TRBJ2-3; D uncertain. The CDR3 covers 14 residues. The germline V gene has CDR1 SGHAT and CDR2 FQNNGV. Trimming removed 4 bases at V and 2 bases at J, with 10 bases between. CDR3 nucleotide sequence: TGTGCCAGCAGCTCGGACGGACCCACAGATACGCAGTATTTT. It codes for CASSSDGPTDTQYF.

As regards this clone: Sequence at one end of the junction differs from germline and may be a read error. The chain is built from TRBV4-3 and TRBJ2-3, with D tentatively TRBD1 (6 bases). Germline assignment: CDR1 LGHNA and CDR2 YSLEER. The CDR3 contains 17 residues. This CDR3 reads CASSQDATGYITVTQYF. The CDR3 DNA follows: TGCGCCAGCAGCCAGGACGCGACAGGTTATATCACAGTTACGCAGTATTTT.

This clone was detected a few times. V and J are TRBV19 and TRBJ2-1; TRBD1 matches 10 bases. The CDR3 has 13 amino acids. J was trimmed by 7 bases and V by 5 bases; bases with no gene match: 2. Germline V gene data show CDR1 as LNHDA and CDR2 as SQIVND (reference sequence). CDR3 sequence: CASSQDRGNEQFF. CDR3 DNA: TGTGCCAGTAGTCAGGACAGGGGGAATGAGCAGTTCTTC.

About this clone: A read error may explain this, as a much larger clone is one base away. Additional DNA sequences in this sample encode the identical CDR3. V is TRBV7-2 and J is TRBJ2-5, with a possible D match to TRBD1 (5 bases). The germline CDR1 and CDR2 sequences are SGHTA and FQGNSA. V lost 0 bases, J lost 2 bases, and 10 bases lay in between. This CDR3 spans 15 amino acids. CDR3 in amino acids: CASSLARDRQETQYF. CDR3 nucleotide sequence: TGTGCCAGCAGCTTAGCGCGAGACAGACAAGAGACCCAGTACTTC.

Concerning this clone itself: Other nucleotide sequences in the sample specify the same CDR3. The DNA for the CDR3 is TGTGCCAGCAGTCGACAGGGGGCCCGGGGTGGCTACACCTTC. It yields the protein CASSRQGARGGYTF. The chain recombines TRBV27 with TRBJ1-2, with 10 bases that match TRBD1. V shed 5 bases and J 7 bases; nucleotides not matched to a gene: 7. CDR1 is MNHEY, CDR2 SMNVEV, per germline (reference sequence). The CDR3 covers 14 residues.

This clone showed up just a few times. This chain connects TRBV2 to TRBJ1-1; D gene unclear. Trimming took 6 bases from V and 11 from J, leaving 19 bases between them. CDR3 length: 13 amino acids. The germline CDR1 and CDR2 sequences are SNHLY and FYNNEI. The CDR3 loop is CASRDNTYGEAFF. The CDR3 region has the DNA TGTGCCAGCAGGGATAACACCTATGGGGAGGCTTTCTTT.

This CDR3 is CASSPVDTRSYEQYF. The CDR3 bases are TGTGCCAGCAGTCCGGTGGACACCCGCTCCTACGAGCAGTACTTC. The genes are TRBV6-5 and TRBJ2-7; TRBD1 is a possible D gene (5 bases). There are 15 residues in the CDR3. Germline V CDR1 and CDR2: MNHEY, SVGAGI. Trimming removed 5 bases at V and 0 bases at J, with 14 bases between.

This clone was counted a few times. This chain connects TRBV7-2 to TRBJ1-4; TRBD1 is a possible D gene (6 bases). The CDR3 is 14 residues long. Per germline, CDR1 SGHTA and CDR2 FQGNSA. Trimming stripped 4 bases from V and 8 bases from J, with 14 bases between. The chain's CDR3 is CASSYTGLREKLFF. CDR3 DNA sequence: TGTGCCAGCAGCTACACAGGGCTTCGGGAAAAACTGTTTTTT.

The chain couples TRBV7-2 to TRBJ2-3; D gene uncertain. V lost 1 base and J 0 bases, leaving 8 bases between the germline ends. Looked up from germline, CDR1 is SGHTA and CDR2 is FQGNSA. The CDR3 runs to 15 residues. CDR3 in amino acids: CASSLGRASTDTQYF. The CDR3 DNA reads as TGTGCCAGCAGCTTAGGCCGGGCTAGCACAGATACGCAGTATTTT.

This clone came up a few times. The chain has TRBV11-2 and TRBJ1-4, with 7 bases fitting TRBD1. This CDR3 is built from 14 residues. Germline loops: CDR1 SGHAT, CDR2 FQNNGV. J was trimmed by 10 bases and V by 3 bases; bases with no gene match: 8. The CDR3 spells CASSFDRVKGKLFF. CDR3 nucleotide sequence: TGTGCCAGCAGCTTTGACAGGGTTAAGGGAAAACTGTTTTTT.

This chain joins TRBV4-1 and TRBJ2-1; D is uncertain. V was clipped by 0 bases and J by 0 bases, with 9 bases between them. Germline-derived CDR1 and CDR2 are MGHRA and YSYEKL. The CDR3 has 16 residues. CDR3 nucleotides: TGCGCCAGCAGCCAAGATCACTGGAGCTCCTACAATGAGCAGTTCTTC. Its translation: CASSQDHWSSYNEQFF.

This clone was observed many times. The chain recombines TRBV21-1 with TRBJ2-7; whether TRBD2, the table's D call, matches the DNA was not checked. TRBV21-1 is listed as a pseudogene. The length of the CDR3 is 14 residues. The CDR3 coding sequence is TGTGCCAGCAGCGCGGGGACGGCTGACTACGAGCAGTACTTC. Protein product: CASSAGTADYEQYF.

This clone was observed a handful of times. This chain connects TRBV29-1 to TRBJ1-1; D is perhaps TRBD1 (6 bases). Germline values: CDR1 SQVTM, CDR2 ANQGSEA. Trimming took off 4 bases at V and 3 bases at J, with 21 bases between the two ends. The CDR3 spans 16 residues. The CDR3 protein is CSVGGHRIRPDTEAFF. The DNA for the CDR3 is TGCAGCGTTGGGGGGCACCGTATCCGGCCGGACACTGAAGCTTTCTTT.

V gene TRBV5-6 combines with J gene TRBJ1-6; no clear D gene. V was clipped by 4 bases and J by 0 bases, with 8 bases between them. Germline V gives CDR1 SGHDT, CDR2 YYEEEE. CDR3 length equals 15 residues. CDR3 DNA sequence: TGTGCCAGCAGCGGCCAGGCCTCCTATAATTCACCCCTCCACTTT. Amino acid sequence: CASSGQASYNSPLHF.